One sample yielded the 2 T cell receptor beta chains listed below, sequenced in a study. TCRdb re-derived calls from the RT-PCR reads in MiXCR, one entry per CDR3 protein. The sample lists about 680,000 distinct CDR3 sequences; 11% to 15% were seen once. Sequenced material: memory CD4+ T cells from blood. These TCRs come from a female donor in good health, serving as a healthy control.

The rearrangement links TRBV12-3 or TRBV12-4 to TRBJ2-1; TRBD2 matches at 7 bases. The CDR3 covers 14 residues. The V gene end was trimmed by 6 bases and the J gene end by 6 bases; junction bases not matched to a gene: 8. For the CDR3, the DNA is TGTGCCAGCAGAACGGGACTACCTCTCAATGAGCAGTTCTTC. Translation gives CASRTGLPLNEQFF.

This clonotype was counted ten times or more. The chain joins TRBV10-1 to TRBJ2-1; no clear D. V lost 1 base to trimming and J lost 2 bases, with 12 bases between them. Germline V CDR1 and CDR2: WNHNN, SYGVQD (reference sequence). This CDR3 spans 16 amino acids. CDR3 coding DNA: TGCGCCAGCAGTGAGTTGGGGAAGCGAGCCTACAATGAGCAGTTCTTC. Translation gives CASSELGKRAYNEQFF.